These 26 T cell receptor beta chains share one sample of origin, sequenced in a study of T cell changes during pregnancy in multiple sclerosis. Profiled with immunoSEQ multiplex PCR; TCRdb holds only in-frame clones, not every one. The repertoire holds under 150,000 clones, with roughly 97% as singletons. The specimen comprised peripheral blood, sampled after pregnancy. All receptors derive from a female donor with multiple sclerosis, enrolled in a pregnancy study.

The chain links TRBV5-5 to TRBJ2-2, with 10 bases fitting TRBD1. Germline V lookup: CDR1 SGHKS, CDR2 YYEKEE (reference sequence). The CDR3 contains 17 residues. V gave up 5 bases and J gave up 6 bases; unmatched junction bases: 13. Written as DNA, the CDR3 is TGTGCCAGCAGTCATCTCGGGGGACAGGGGAGTTCCGGGGAGCTGTTTTTT. Its translation is CASSHLGGQGSSGELFF.

The chain couples TRBV30 to TRBJ2-1, with 10 bases identical to TRBD2. V shed 5 bases and J 4 bases; nucleotides not matched to a gene: 11. Germline loops: CDR1 GTSNPN, CDR2 SVGIG (reference sequence). This CDR3 is built from 16 residues. The CDR3 DNA is TGTGCCTGGCGTCCTCCGGGACTAGCGAGTTACAATGAGCAGTTCTTC. Translating it yields CAWRPPGLASYNEQFF.

V is TRBV19 and J is TRBJ1-5, with TRBD1 matching 8 bases. The CDR3 is 15 residues long. V was pared by 2 bases and J by 7 bases, with 7 bases of the junction left unmatched. From germline, CDR1 is LNHDA and CDR2 SQIVND (reference sequence). In DNA form, the CDR3 reads TGTGCCAGTAGTATACGGACAGGGAGAGCGCAGCCCCAGCATTTT. Amino acid sequence: CASSIRTGRAQPQHF.

This clone was observed once. The chain links TRBV4-3 to TRBJ2-3; TRBD2 matches 8 bases. The CDR3 extends over 16 amino acids. J gave up 1 base and V 2 bases, and 5 bases lay outside the gene matches. Looked up from germline, CDR1 is LGHNA and CDR2 is YSLEER. The CDR3 region is CASSQRTGGRTDTQYF. For the CDR3, the DNA is TGCGCCAGCAGCCAAAGAACGGGAGGGCGCACAGATACGCAGTATTTT.

The rearrangement uses TRBV15 and TRBJ2-1; 11 bases align to TRBD1. V was clipped by 0 bases and J by 8 bases; unmatched bases: 9. Germline V gives CDR1 LNHNV, CDR2 YYDKDF (reference sequence). This CDR3 spans 17 amino acids. The CDR3 sequence: CATSRDLLGQGEDEQFF. The CDR3 DNA is TGTGCCACCAGCAGAGACTTGTTGGGACAGGGGGAGGATGAGCAGTTCTTC. Filled out from reference TRBV15 and TRBJ2-1, the complete variable domain reads DAMVIQNPRYQVTQFGKPVTLSCSQTLNHNVMYWYQQKSSQAPKLLFHYYDKDFNNEADTPDNFQSRRPNTSFCFLDIRSPGLGDTAMYLCATSRDLLGQGEDEQFFGPGTRLTVL.

J is TRBJ2-3 and V is TRBV5-1; D not certain. This CDR3 has 15 residues. V gave up 0 bases and J gave up 2 bases, with 10 bases separating them. CDR1 and CDR2 (germline): SGHRS, YFSETQ. CDR3 in amino acids: CASSLVADPTDTQYF. The CDR3 DNA sequence: TGCGCCAGCAGCTTGGTTGCAGATCCCACAGATACGCAGTATTTT.

The sample holds one count of this clone. J is TRBJ2-7 and V is TRBV7-2; tentatively, D is TRBD1 (6 bases). Trimming shortened V by 5 bases and J by 2 bases, and 10 bases separated the two germline ends. Germline V gene lookup returns CDR1 SGHTA and CDR2 FQGNSA. The CDR3 is 13 amino acids. CDR3 nucleotides: TGTGCCAGCAGCGCATGGACAGCCTACGAGCAGTACTTC. This gives the protein CASSAWTAYEQYF.

The V gene is TRBV6-5, the J gene TRBJ2-5; TRBD2 might be the D (5 bases). CDR1 is MNHEY, CDR2 SVGAGI, per germline. The CDR3 extends over 15 amino acids. V dropped 2 bases and J dropped 2 bases, with 12 bases sitting between them. In DNA form, the CDR3 reads TGTGCCAGCAGTTACCTCGGACTGAAACAAGAGACCCAGTACTTC. Its translation is CASSYLGLKQETQYF.

This clone has just one count. The chain joins TRBV29-1 to TRBJ1-4, with D possibly being TRBD1 (6 bases). Looked up from germline, CDR1 is SQVTM and CDR2 is ANQGSEA. There are 14 residues in the CDR3. V was trimmed by 4 bases and J by 3 bases, leaving 12 bases between them. CDR3 coding DNA: TGCAGCGTTGGAGGAGGACAGCCTAATGAAAAACTGTTTTTT. Its protein product is CSVGGGQPNEKLFF.

The chain couples TRBV6-6 to TRBJ2-7; D may be TRBD2 (6 bases). Germline assignment: CDR1 MNHNY and CDR2 SVGAGI (reference sequence). The CDR3 has 13 amino acids. Trimming took 2 bases from V and 3 from J, leaving 8 bases between them. The CDR3 bases are TGTGCCAGCAGTTACGGCGGGAACTACGAGCAGTACTTC. Protein sequence: CASSYGGNYEQYF.

The genes are TRBV28 and TRBJ2-1; TRBD2 matches 9 bases. Germline CDR1 is MDHEN and CDR2 is SYDVKM. With V trimmed by 2 bases and J by 5 bases, 4 bases remained unmatched. The CDR3 extends over 15 amino acids. The CDR3 DNA sequence: TGTGCCAGCAGTTTAGGGACTAGCCGCAACAATGAGCAGTTCTTC. Amino acid sequence: CASSLGTSRNNEQFF. The complete variable domain, with remaining parts taken from reference TRBV28 and TRBJ2-1, reads DVKVTQSSRYLVKRTGEKVFLECVQDMDHENMFWYRQDPGLGLRLIYFSYDVKMKEKGDIPEGYSVSREKKERFSLILESASTNQTSMYLCASSLGTSRNNEQFFGPGTRLTVL.

The chain employs TRBV2 and TRBJ2-5; 9 nucleotides align to TRBD2. The V gene end was trimmed by 6 bases and the J gene end by 4 bases; junction bases not matched to a gene: 12. Germline-derived CDR1 and CDR2 are SNHLY and FYNNEI. The CDR3 is 16 amino acids. The CDR3 protein is CASRALPGLAGETQYF. CDR3 coding DNA: TGTGCCAGCAGGGCCTTACCGGGACTAGCAGGAGAGACCCAGTACTTC.

The V call is TRBV28, the J call TRBJ1-3; weak D call: TRBD1 (6 bases). The germline CDR1 and CDR2 sequences are MDHEN and SYDVKM. This CDR3 contains 14 residues. Trimming took off 5 bases at V and 4 bases at J, with 12 bases between the two ends. The CDR3 nucleotides read TGTGCCAGCAGTCGCGGGGGGCTCGGAAACACCATATATTTT. Translated: CASSRGGLGNTIYF.

V usage is TRBV19 and J usage is TRBJ1-1; the D is unclear. Trimming cost V 2 bases and J 0 bases, with 13 bases left between them. The CDR3 is 16 residues long. Germline V CDR1 and CDR2: LNHDA, SQIVND (reference sequence). CDR3 nucleotide sequence: TGTGCCAGTAGTATAAAATTGAGACAAGTGAACACTGAAGCTTTCTTT. As protein: CASSIKLRQVNTEAFF.

V usage is TRBV19 and J usage is TRBJ1-3; unclear D gene. This CDR3 has 13 amino acids. The germline V and J ends were trimmed by 6 bases and 0 bases, with 6 bases remaining between them. In germline, CDR1 is LNHDA, CDR2 SQIVND (reference sequence). This chain's CDR3 is CASRRSSGNTIYF. For the CDR3, the DNA is TGTGCCAGTAGACGGAGCTCTGGAAACACCATATATTTT.

The CDR3 sequence: CASSQDIAGGPGETQYF. The DNA of the CDR3 is TGCGCCAGCAGCCAAGACATAGCGGGAGGGCCGGGGGAGACCCAGTACTTC. The rearrangement links TRBV4-1 to TRBJ2-5; 11 bases are shared with TRBD2. CDR3 size: 17 residues. CDR1 is MGHRA and CDR2 is YSYEKL in the germline V gene. V shed 0 bases, J shed 5 bases, and the junction held 8 bases outside the gene matches.

The rearrangement links TRBV5-4 to TRBJ2-3; 10 bases are a match to TRBD1. The CDR3 has 15 amino acids. Germline V gene sequence: CDR1 SGHNT, CDR2 YYREEE (reference sequence). The trim removed 2 bases at V and 3 bases at J, leaving 3 bases unmatched. This CDR3 is CASSFRDRGTDTQYF. The CDR3 DNA sequence: TGTGCCAGCAGCTTCCGGGACAGGGGAACAGATACGCAGTATTTT.

The genes are TRBV7-2 and TRBJ1-5; a possible D gene is TRBD1 (5 bases). Trimming removed 5 bases at V and 0 bases at J, with 11 bases between. There are 15 residues in the CDR3. Germline V gene data show CDR1 as SGHTA and CDR2 as FQGNSA. The CDR3 sequence: CASSRGGNSNQPQHF. The CDR3 nucleotides read TGTGCCAGCAGCCGGGGGGGGAATAGCAATCAGCCCCAGCATTTT.

The chain recombines TRBV7-9 with TRBJ1-5; no clear D gene. The CDR3 totals 14 residues. The V and J ends lost 1 base and 4 bases respectively, with 8 bases between them. Germline-derived CDR1 and CDR2 are SEHNR and FQNEAQ (reference sequence). The CDR3 DNA follows: TGTGCCAGCAGCTTAGTGGGCGGGAATCAGCCCCAGCATTTT. It encodes CASSLVGGNQPQHF.

The J gene is TRBJ2-7, the V gene TRBV7-2, with D tentatively TRBD2 (5 bases). From germline, CDR1 is SGHTA and CDR2 FQGNSA. The CDR3 contains 14 residues. V was shortened by 8 bases and J by 0 bases, with 14 bases between the two germline ends. In DNA form, the CDR3 reads TGTGCCAGCCAAAATAGCGTAAGCTCCTACGAGCAGTACTTC. Protein product: CASQNSVSSYEQYF. Based on the CDR3 plus reference TRBV7-2 and TRBJ2-7, the full variable domain is GAGVSQSPSNKVTEKGKDVELRCDPISGHTALYWYRQSLGQGLEFLIYFQGNSAPDKSGLPSDRFSAERTGGSVSTLTIQRTQQEDSAVYLCASQNSVSSYEQYFGPGTRLTVT.

The rearrangement links TRBV30 to TRBJ2-1; D might be TRBD1 (5 bases). The CDR3 length is 13 residues. V was trimmed by 0 bases and J by 9 bases, leaving 12 bases between them. CDR1 and CDR2 from the germline V gene are GTSNPN and SVGIG (reference sequence). Written as DNA, the CDR3 is TGTGCCTGGAGTGTACTAAGGGGTGCTGAGCAGTTCTTC. Encoded protein: CAWSVLRGAEQFF.

This clone appeared once. The chain combines TRBV6-5 with TRBJ2-7, with 8 nucleotides matching TRBD1. This CDR3 has 13 amino acids. J lost 6 bases, V lost 2 bases, and 3 bases had no gene match. The germline V gene encodes CDR1 MNHEY and CDR2 SVGAGI. CDR3 coding DNA: TGTGCCAGCAGTTACCCCAGGGGGCGCGAGCAGTACTTC. It translates to CASSYPRGREQYF.

The gene calls are TRBV28 and TRBJ1-1; D unclear. The CDR3 length is 15 residues. V was cut by 7 bases and J by 0 bases, with 15 bases left in between. CDR1 is MDHEN and CDR2 is SYDVKM in the germline V gene. The CDR3 here is CASTQLGLLNTEAFF. The CDR3 coding sequence is TGTGCCAGCACCCAACTTGGACTGTTGAACACTGAAGCTTTCTTT.

The chain uses TRBV29-1 and TRBJ2-3; D is ambiguous. Between the trimmed V and J ends, which lost 6 bases and 0 bases, there was a span of 13 bases. Germline lookup yields CDR1 SQVTM and CDR2 ANQGSEA. This CDR3 has 14 residues. The CDR3 region is CSVGYTFSTDTQYF. CDR3 DNA sequence: TGCAGCGTCGGGTACACCTTTAGCACAGATACGCAGTATTTT.

This chain uses TRBV6-1 with TRBJ2-5; 11 positions match TRBD2. CDR3 size: 15 residues. Looked up from germline, CDR1 is MNHNS and CDR2 is SASEGT. Trimming took 1 base from V and 7 from J; bases not matched to a gene: 5. The CDR3 reads CASSEGWLAGGTQYF. CDR3 coding DNA: TGTGCCAGCAGTGAAGGTTGGCTAGCGGGAGGGACCCAGTACTTC.

This clone was counted a single time. The J gene is TRBJ2-7, the V gene TRBV7-2; 11 nucleotides align to TRBD2. The CDR3 length is 17 residues. Germline CDR1 is SGHTA and CDR2 is FQGNSA. J was trimmed by 2 bases and V by 2 bases; bases with no gene match: 8. The CDR3 loop reads CASSLRLAGGSTYEQYF. DNA of the CDR3: TGTGCCAGCAGCTTAAGGCTAGCGGGAGGATCCACCTACGAGCAGTACTTC.